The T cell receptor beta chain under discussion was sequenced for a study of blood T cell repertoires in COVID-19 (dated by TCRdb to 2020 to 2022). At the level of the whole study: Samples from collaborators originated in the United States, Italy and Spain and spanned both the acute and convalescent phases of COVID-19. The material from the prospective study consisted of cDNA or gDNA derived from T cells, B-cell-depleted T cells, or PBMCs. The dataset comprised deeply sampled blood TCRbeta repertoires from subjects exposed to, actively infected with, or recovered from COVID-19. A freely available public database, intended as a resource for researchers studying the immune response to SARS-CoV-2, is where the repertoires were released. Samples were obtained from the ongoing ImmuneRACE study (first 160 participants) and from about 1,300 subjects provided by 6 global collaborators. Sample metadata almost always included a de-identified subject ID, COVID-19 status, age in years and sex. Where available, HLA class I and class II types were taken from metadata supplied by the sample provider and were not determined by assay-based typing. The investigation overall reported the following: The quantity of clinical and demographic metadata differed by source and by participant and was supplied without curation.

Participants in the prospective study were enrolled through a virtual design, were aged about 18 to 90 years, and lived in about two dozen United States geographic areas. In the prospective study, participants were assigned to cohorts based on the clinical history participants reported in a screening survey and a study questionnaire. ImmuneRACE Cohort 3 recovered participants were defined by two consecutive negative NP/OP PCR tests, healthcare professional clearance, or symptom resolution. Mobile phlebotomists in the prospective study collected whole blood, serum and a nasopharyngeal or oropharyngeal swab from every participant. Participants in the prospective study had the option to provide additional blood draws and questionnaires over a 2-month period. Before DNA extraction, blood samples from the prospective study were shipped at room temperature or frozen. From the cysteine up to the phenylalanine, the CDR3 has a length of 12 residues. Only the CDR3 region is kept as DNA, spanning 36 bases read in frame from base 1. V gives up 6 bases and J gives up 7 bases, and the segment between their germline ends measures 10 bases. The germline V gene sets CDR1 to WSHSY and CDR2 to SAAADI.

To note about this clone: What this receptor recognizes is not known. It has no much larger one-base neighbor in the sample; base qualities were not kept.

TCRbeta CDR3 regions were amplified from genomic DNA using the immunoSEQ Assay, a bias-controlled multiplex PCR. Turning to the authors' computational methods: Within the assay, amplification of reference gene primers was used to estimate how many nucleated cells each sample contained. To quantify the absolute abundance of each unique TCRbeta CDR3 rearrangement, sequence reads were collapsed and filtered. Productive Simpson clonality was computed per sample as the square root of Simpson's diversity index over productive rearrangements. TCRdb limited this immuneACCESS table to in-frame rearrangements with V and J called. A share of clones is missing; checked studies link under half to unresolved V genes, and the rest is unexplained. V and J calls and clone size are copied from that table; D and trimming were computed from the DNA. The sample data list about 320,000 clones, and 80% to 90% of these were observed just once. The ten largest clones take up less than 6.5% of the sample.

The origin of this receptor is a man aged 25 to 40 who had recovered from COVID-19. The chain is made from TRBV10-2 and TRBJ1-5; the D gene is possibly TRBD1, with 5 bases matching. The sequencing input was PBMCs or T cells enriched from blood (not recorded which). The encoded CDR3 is CASRRDSQPQHF. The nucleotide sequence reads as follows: TGCGCCAGCAGGAGGGACTCCCAGCCCCAGCATTTT.